This entry concerns a single T cell receptor (beta chain). Those enrolled in Seattle joined during active infection and were followed longitudinally afterward. This sample was taken from a study of blood T cell repertoires in COVID-19. Study at large: Researchers got acute and convalescent COVID-19 samples from the United States, Italy and Spain. In each case, the material was cDNA or gDNA derived from T cells, B-cell-depleted T cells, or PBMCs.

V was clipped by 4 bases and J by 5 bases, with 24 bases between them. CDR3 length: 17 residues. CDR1 and CDR2 (germline): SGDLS, YYNGEE. Original analysis: Estimated nucleated cell counts came from reference gene primer amplification. TCRdb's copy holds only in-frame clones and misses some; the assay was immunoSEQ multiplex PCR. Clone size and the V and J calls come from that table; the DNA yielded D and trimming. The sample includes some 400,000 clones, around 87% seen only once; the top ten take 2% to 2.5%. J is TRBJ2-5 and V is TRBV9, with D maybe TRBD2 (7 bases). Sequencing was performed on peripheral blood. The sequence was collected from a woman aged 60-70 years with COVID-19, enrolled during active disease. The CDR3 sequence is CASSTRGGAGGGETQYF. The CDR3 region has the DNA TGTGCCAGCAGCACCCGTGGGGGGGCGGGCGGCGGGGAGACCCAGTACTTC.